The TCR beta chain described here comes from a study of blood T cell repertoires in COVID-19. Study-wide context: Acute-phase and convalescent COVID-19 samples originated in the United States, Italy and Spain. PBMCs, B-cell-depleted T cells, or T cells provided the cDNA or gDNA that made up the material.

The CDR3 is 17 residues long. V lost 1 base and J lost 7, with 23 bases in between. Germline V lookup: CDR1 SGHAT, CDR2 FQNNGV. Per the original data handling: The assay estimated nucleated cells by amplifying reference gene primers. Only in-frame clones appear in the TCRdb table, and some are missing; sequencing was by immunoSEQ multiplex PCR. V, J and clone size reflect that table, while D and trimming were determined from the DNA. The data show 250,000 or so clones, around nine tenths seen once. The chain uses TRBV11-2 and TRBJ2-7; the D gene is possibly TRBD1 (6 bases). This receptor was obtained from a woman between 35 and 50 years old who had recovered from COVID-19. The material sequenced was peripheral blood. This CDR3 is CASSLVVGVRGFGEQYF. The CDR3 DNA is TGTGCCAGCAGCTTAGTGGTAGGGGTCAGGGGCTTTGGGGAGCAGTACTTC.